This record concerns one T cell receptor (beta chain) sequence. As yet, its antigen is unknown. One junction end disagrees with the germline gene, perhaps due to a read error. These data come from a study of T cell responses to AZD1222 COVID-19 vaccine. CDR3 length: 12 residues. Germline CDR1 and CDR2: SNHLY and FYNNEI. TCRdb keeps only in-frame clones here, not all; method: immunoSEQ multiplex PCR. The profile shows about 130,000 clones, around nine tenths of them singletons. General observations from the study: Scientists sampled the repertoires only once the peak T cell response had passed. After two AZD1222 doses, spike-specific TCR breadth and depth rose versus day 0.

J is TRBJ1-4 and V is TRBV2, with 10 bases matching TRBD1. The sample consisted of peripheral blood, taken on day 0 of AZD1222 vaccination. This TCR came from an adult in good health. CDR3 bases: TGTGCCAGCAGACCCGGGACAGGGGCGACTTTATTT. Its protein product is CASRPGTGATLF. Together with reference TRBV2 and TRBJ1-4, the CDR3 gives the full variable domain: EPEVTQTPSHQVTQMGQEVILRCVPISNHLYFYWYRQILGQKVEFLVSFYNNEISEKSEIFDDQFSVERPDGSNFTLKIRSTKLEDSAMYFCASRPGTGATLFGSGTQLSVL.